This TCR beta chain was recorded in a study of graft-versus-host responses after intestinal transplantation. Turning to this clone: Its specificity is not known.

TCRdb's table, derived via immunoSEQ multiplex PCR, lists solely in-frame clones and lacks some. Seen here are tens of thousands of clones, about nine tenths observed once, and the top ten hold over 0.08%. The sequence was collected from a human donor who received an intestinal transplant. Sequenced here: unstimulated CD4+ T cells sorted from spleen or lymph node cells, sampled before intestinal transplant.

CDR3 residues: CASSRRTGGTEAFF. The CDR3 nucleotides are TGTGCCAGCAGCCGAAGGACAGGGGGCACTGAAGCTTTCTTT. The rearrangement links TRBV9 to TRBJ1-1; 10 bases match TRBD1. Germline V lookup: CDR1 SGDLS, CDR2 YYNGEE. CDR3 length equals 14 residues. V was clipped by 4 bases and J by 4 bases; unmatched bases: 4.